The clone carrying this T cell receptor beta chain was counted a few times. Its antigen is still unknown. The sample comes from a study of T-cell memory formation after mild COVID-19. Points from the study as a whole: Several responding clones turned up in pre-infection memory, indicating that cross-reactive memory may have taken part.

Germline CDR1 is SGDLS and CDR2 is YYNGEE. The ends were cut back, 4 bases at V and 4 bases at J, with 15 bases in the middle. The CDR3 totals 15 residues. MiXCR, run by TCRdb on the 5' RACE reads, gives a single entry per CDR3 protein. The sample gives 150,000 to 200,000 distinct CDR3 sequences, less than 40% of which show up once; around 12% is in the top ten. This clonotype originated in an adult woman who had mild COVID-19 (a few samples of this study predate the infection). Cell type and time point are not known. Sample: PBMCs or a T cell subset sorted from them (not recorded which). The chain has TRBV9 and TRBJ2-1; D is unclear. The CDR3 coding sequence is TGTGCCAGCAGCCGTACAACAAACGGTTACAATGAGCAGTTCTTC. This encodes CASSRTTNGYNEQFF. Using reference TRBV9 and TRBJ2-1 for the parts outside the CDR3, the full variable domain is DSGVTQTPKHLITATGQRVTLRCSPRSGDLSVYWYQQSLDQGLQFLIQYYNGEERAKGNILERFSAQQFPDLHSELNLSSLELGDSALYFCASSRTTNGYNEQFFGPGTRLTVL.